The entry below gives a single TCR beta chain sequence along with its context. Its antigen is not known. The V segment lost 6 bases and the J segment 5 bases; nucleotides outside the gene matches: 4. The CDR3 is made up of 12 amino acids. CDR1 MNHEY and CDR2 SVGAGI come from the germline V gene. The sample comes from a study of cytomegalovirus exposure and HLA in healthy donors. Regarding the study as a whole: As was reported, the classifier diagnosed cytomegalovirus status with high specificity and sensitivity. Subsequent analysis showed first-cohort TCR clusters tending to co-occur in some 120 validation repertoires. CMV antigen specificity was confirmed in vitro for three CMV-associated chains.

Clones were read by immunoSEQ multiplex PCR, and TCRdb kept only the in-frame ones, dropping some. The sample holds tens of thousands of clones, 95% to 98% seen once. The chain carries TRBV6-5 and TRBJ2-7, with TRBD2 matching 7 bases. Sequencing was done on a sample of PBMCs. The receptor was isolated from a man younger than 35 in good health and CMV-seronegative. The CDR3 sequence is CASRAGEHEQYF. CDR3 in DNA: TGTGCCAGCAGGGCGGGAGAACACGAGCAGTACTTC.